The sequence of this T cell receptor (beta chain) was determined in a study of post-analysis software for immune sequencing data. Study-level points and caveats: Controls showed lower frequencies than patients for a few TRBV segments, and TRBV5-6, TRBV5-1 and TRBV20-1 were among these.

The CDR3 consists of 15 residues. Germline V gene data show CDR1 as MNHEY and CDR2 as SVGAGI. J gave up 5 bases and V 3 bases, and 5 bases lay outside the gene matches. Of note for this clonotype: Its target is unknown.

Prepared TCR beta cDNA libraries contained unique molecular identifiers. One entry per CDR3 protein results from TCRdb running MiXCR on the PCR reads. Here the sample spans about 460,000 distinct CDR3 sequences, roughly 45% being singletons. This TCR was sampled from a girl aged 5-17 years with multiple sclerosis. V and J are TRBV6-5 and TRBJ1-1; 11 bases agree with TRBD1. Source material: blood. The CDR3 DNA reads as TGTGCCAGCAGTTATGCCGGGACAGGGGGGACTGAAGCTTTCTTT. Its protein product is CASSYAGTGGTEAFF.